This TCR beta chain was sequenced during a study of shared clonotypes between healthy human individuals. Study-level findings and limits: Larger estimated richness was generally recorded for naive subsets relative to memory subsets.

Concerning this clone itself: Its cognate antigen is unknown.

The CDR3 is made up of 18 amino acids. With 3 bases clipped from V and 0 bases from J, the junction kept 8 bases outside the gene matches. The germline V gene encodes CDR1 SNHLY and CDR2 FYNNEI. Samples underwent the assay at deep level. Profiled with immunoSEQ multiplex PCR; TCRdb holds only in-frame clones, not every one. The table has about 1 million clones, around 82% seen once. The material sequenced was memory CD4+ T cells from PBMCs. Subset reported: CD45RA-negative fraction. The receptor was derived from a man aged 18-30 years in good health. Some clones in this sample may be carry-over from other donors' samples. The rearrangement uses TRBV2 and TRBJ2-2; the match to TRBD2 covers 9 bases. CDR3 sequence reads: CASSDDISGSTNTGELFF. The CDR3 DNA follows: TGTGCCAGCAGTGACGATATTAGCGGGAGCACGAACACCGGGGAGCTGTTTTTT.